This entry is about one T cell receptor beta chain. The antigen it recognizes is unknown. Base qualities were left out, and no much larger clone turns up one base away. Compared with germline, V lacks 7 bases and J lacks 0 bases; bases without a gene match: 6. CDR1 and CDR2 are drawn from the germline V gene: MDHEN, SYDVKM. Measured from the cysteine to the phenylalanine, the CDR3 is 15 residues long. Only the CDR3 DNA stays, 45 bases, in frame from base 1. This entry comes from a study of cytomegalovirus exposure and HLA in healthy donors listed by TCRdb under 2017. As for the study more broadly: An earlier analysis of roughly 570 of the donors reported approximately 260 Gb of sequence data and some 110 million unique TCR beta sequences obtained from around 180 million T cells. To study patterns of TCR occurrence, a later analysis re-analyzed previously published TCR beta repertoires from under 750 donors and added high-resolution HLA genotyping. In addition to the first cohort of 666 subjects, a separate validation cohort of under 150 different subjects was used. A later genetic analysis used genome-wide SNP genotypes for about 60% of the roughly 670 donors, treating that subset as a discovery cohort. Typing coverage differed by locus: A, B, C, DRB1 and DQB1 were typed in roughly 629-640 donors, DQA1 in about 560, DPA1 in around 600, and DPB1 in around 490. Roughly 300 gigabases of sequencing data and approximately 91 million unique TCR sequences made up an early release that covered some 640 HLA-typed donors. On average, around 200,000 unique TCR beta nucleotide sequences were sequenced per donor among 398 genotyped donors of the cohort, with roughly a sixth of those sequences being non-productive. The study used immunosequencing to profile the T cell repertoires of 670 or so subjects and linked those repertoires to cytomegalovirus serostatus. Of the roughly 410 genotyped donors, 65% to 90% were placed in the genetic ancestry cluster associated with self-reported Caucasian donors. HLA typing included class I and class II loci at four-digit resolution. To predict cytomegalovirus infection status, the study combined high-throughput TCR immunosequencing, statistical association of individual TCRs with disease status, and machine learning. Roughly five DR-DQ haplotypes were handled as single units for association and clustering, since linkage in the cohort was strong. All discovery cohort repertoires had been generated on a single sequencing platform. The study aimed to test whether cataloging public T cell receptors could reveal signatures of past pathogen exposure. The later analysis used no new phenotypic data to find candidate immune exposures, relying instead on TCR beta sequences and their occurrence across donors. Donor age, sex, ethnicity and CMV serostatus were compiled alongside the repertoire data. In an earlier analysis of more than 550 of the donors, high-throughput TCR beta sequencing was used to judge whether each TCR beta V gene segment behaved as functional or pseudogenic.

Library prep was done by the immunoSEQ multiplex PCR assay. For the multiplex PCR, a mixture combining 60 forward primers for TCR Vbeta segments and 13 reverse primers for TCR Jbeta segments was used. A multiplex PCR assay on genomic DNA amplified the CDR3 region of rearranged TCR beta genes. The Illumina HiSeq System was used to sequence the amplified TCR beta libraries as 87-base-pair reads. On the study's bioinformatics: A later analysis tallied roughly 76 million unique TCR beta chains across the approximately 670 repertoires, and approximately 12 million of those chains were shared by two or more donors. A nearest-neighbor algorithm error-corrected the raw reads and collapsed the reads into unique sequences, merging closely related sequences to remove PCR and sequencing errors. V, D and J gene segments were assigned by aligning CDR3 sequences to IMGT reference sequences. For a sequence to be retained, at least a six-nucleotide match to both a V gene segment and a J gene segment was required. A rearrangement counted as productive if the CDR3 had no stop codons and remained in frame with V and J, and every other rearrangement counted as non-productive. CDR3 was defined according to IMGT convention as the region running from the second conserved V-encoded cysteine to the conserved J-encoded phenylalanine. The earlier analysis of about 560 of the donors excluded any sequence lacking an unambiguous match to a single V gene segment. In an earlier analysis of approximately 500 of the donors, a V segment was called functional when productive rearrangements were above 56.7%, and segregating when the standard deviation between donors exceeded 5%. A statistical classification framework was developed to diagnose cytomegalovirus status using the catalog of TCR beta chain sequences. V and J gene assignment, in a later analysis, came from comparing TCR nucleotide sequences with IMGT/GENE-DB human TR gene sequences. In a later analysis, CDR3 sequences and most-parsimonious VDJ recombination scenarios were assigned using the TCRdist pipeline. In a later analysis, each TCR beta chain was defined by its CDR3 amino acid sequence together with its V-gene family, and reads lacking a unique V-gene family were excluded. In a later analysis, 550 to 650 highly shared, low-generation-probability nucleotide sequences were removed to address suspected cross-contamination and a sequencing artifact. A later analysis calculated a clonal expansion index for each public chain from normalized within-repertoire ranks of inferred template counts. Generation probabilities in a later analysis came from a VDJ recombination model fitted to out-of-frame rearrangements, and those results were checked against IGoR. In a later analysis, hypergeometric tests were used to score TCR-TCR, TCR-HLA and TCR-CMV co-occurrence, with a repertoire-size bias correction applied to TCR pairs. To estimate false discovery rates, a later analysis permuted the HLA or CMV assignments 20 times. A later analysis grouped co-occurring TCRs with DBSCAN, adding TCRdist sequence similarity when clustering within HLA-allele-positive subsets. For co-occurrence clustering, repertoires with fewer than 30,000 or more than 120,000 public chains were excluded, along with five or six repertoires with anomalous nucleotide sharing. TCRdb took this table from immuneACCESS and kept in-frame rearrangements with V and J called. Such tables lack part of the clones; where checked against another copy, unresolved V genes explain under half of the gap, and the rest is unexplained. The V and J calls and the clone size are those of that table, but D and trimming were determined from the DNA. The sample contains tens of thousands of clones, 70% to 85% of them found a single time. Jointly, the top ten make up about 4% of the sample.

General findings and caveats noted by the study authors: The only immune exposure information available for the cohort was CMV serostatus. A cluster of highly shared sequence variants was judged likely to represent a technical artifact of the sequencing pipeline. The study listed approximately 150 TCR beta chains as associated with cytomegalovirus. While some public TCRs were present in many individuals, most TCR sequences turned up only very rarely across donors. Because some donors lacked HLA typing at each locus, the association tests relied only on the typed subset. The cohort was sequenced for TCR beta chains only, and without alpha or paired-chain data the features that could be detected were limited. When HLA alleles, especially DR and DQ, strongly co-occurred, TCR associations were difficult to assign to individual alleles. A few of the identified cytomegalovirus-associated TCR beta chains were confirmed in vitro to be specific for cytomegalovirus antigens. Compared with the 666-donor mean, donors in an Asian-associated ancestry cluster had fewer N-insertions in productive TCRs, according to a later genetic analysis. The earlier analysis of around 600 of the donors excluded over 15 rarely observed V segments, including chromosome 9 orphons, because counts were too low. In a later analysis, most CMV-associated TCR beta chains were found to appear HLA-restricted, with HLA associations seemingly driven largely by CMV exposure. In a later analysis, HLA-associated TCR beta chains were found to be more clonally expanded and to have lower generation probabilities than equally common non-associated chains. It was suggested by the authors that the approach could potentially be generalized to other disease states and immunological phenotypes. The presence/absence analyses assumed that sequencing depth was roughly uniform across donors, and that assumption may not be true. V-gene and J-gene trimming of TCR beta chains was associated with a missense DCLRE1C variant in a later genetic analysis, and the association was replicated in an independent cohort. A later analysis found that TCR association rates varied across HLA loci, with DRB1 alleles showing the most associated TCRs and HLA-C alleles the fewest. Some IMGT-functional V segments, including TRBV6-2 and TRBV6-3, could not be told apart with the 87-base-pair reads, so those segments were excluded. In a later analysis, several top co-occurrence clusters were reported to appear linked to parvovirus B19, influenza, CMV and Epstein-Barr virus. A further reported finding was that TCR beta sequences accurately predicted the HLA-A and HLA-B alleles for most subjects in the first cohort. An earlier analysis of approximately 530 of the donors showed that most TCR beta V segments appeared in productive rearrangements either about 90% or about 30% of the time, which broadly matched IMGT annotations. Linkage disequilibrium might explain the correlated functional status among segregating V segments, but an unknown experimental factor could not be excluded. The classifier was reported to diagnose cytomegalovirus status with high specificity and sensitivity in both the original cohort and the validation cohort. At a false discovery rate of 0.05, a later analysis linked 16,951 TCR beta sequences to specific HLA alleles.

The cohort was made up of 666 healthy bone marrow donors. At the time of sampling, all cohort members were nominally healthy, though unrecorded immune exposures were likely present. The donor was CMV seronegative and was included in the group of a few hundred seronegative cohort members. Each donor provided a peripheral blood sample, and peripheral blood mononuclear cells were used for TCR beta sequencing. The Qiagen DNeasy Blood Extraction Kit was used to extract genomic DNA from the blood cell samples. Source material: PBMCs. This receptor chain uses TRBV28 and TRBJ1-5; the junction holds 7 bases that match TRBD1. The sequence derives from a man aged 45-65 years in good health and CMV-seronegative. The CDR3 loop reads CASTFRGYSNQPQHF. The nucleotide sequence is given as TGTGCCAGCACCTTCAGGGGGTATAGCAATCAGCCCCAGCATTTT.